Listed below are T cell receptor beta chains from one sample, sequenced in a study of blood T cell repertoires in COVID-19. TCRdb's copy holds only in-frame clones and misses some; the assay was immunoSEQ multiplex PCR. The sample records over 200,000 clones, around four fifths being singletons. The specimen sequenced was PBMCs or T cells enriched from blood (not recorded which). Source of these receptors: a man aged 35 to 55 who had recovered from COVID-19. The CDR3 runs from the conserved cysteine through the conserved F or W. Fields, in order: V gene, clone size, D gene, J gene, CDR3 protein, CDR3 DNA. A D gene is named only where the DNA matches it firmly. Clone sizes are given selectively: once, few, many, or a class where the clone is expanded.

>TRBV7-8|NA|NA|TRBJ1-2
CASSRPSRGGYGYTF
TGTGCCAGCAGCCGTCCCTCCCGGGGGGGGTATGGCTACACCTTC
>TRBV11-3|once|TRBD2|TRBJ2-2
CASSFGLAGTGTGELFF
TGTGCCAGCAGCTTTGGACTAGCGGGAACGGGGACCGGGGAGCTGTTTTTT
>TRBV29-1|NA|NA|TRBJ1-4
CSVLGGDPNEKLFF
TGCAGCGTTCTGGGGGGGGACCCTAATGAAAAACTGTTTTTT
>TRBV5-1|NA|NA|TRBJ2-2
CASSLAQPTGELFF
TGCGCCAGCAGCTTGGCACAGCCCACCGGGGAGCTGTTTTTT
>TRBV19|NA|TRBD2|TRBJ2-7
CASKKAGESYEQYF
TGTGCCAGTAAAAAAGCGGGAGAGAGTTACGAGCAGTACTTC
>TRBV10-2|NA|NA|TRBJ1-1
CASSERVLRTTEAFF
TGCGCCAGCAGTGAACGGGTTCTTCGAACGACTGAAGCTTTCTTT
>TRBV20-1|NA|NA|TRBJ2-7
CSARVLGEQYF
TGCAGTGCTAGAGTGCTAGGCGAGCAGTACTTC
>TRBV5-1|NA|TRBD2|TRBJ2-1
CASSFGGGTYNEQFF
TGCGCCAGCAGCTTTGGGGGGGGTACCTACAATGAGCAGTTCTTC
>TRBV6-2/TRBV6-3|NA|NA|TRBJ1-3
CASSNGGSGNTIYF
TGTGCCAGCAGTAACGGGGGTTCTGGAAACACCATATATTTT
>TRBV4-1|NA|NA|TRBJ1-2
CASSPFSALSNYGYTF
TGCGCCAGCAGCCCCTTTAGCGCCCTCTCTAACTATGGCTACACCTTC
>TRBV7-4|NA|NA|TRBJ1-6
CASSLGRRTYNSPLHF
TGTGCCAGCAGCTTAGGGAGGCGGACCTATAATTCACCCCTCCACTTT
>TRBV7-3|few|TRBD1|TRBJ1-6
CASSLGTDNSPLHF
TGTGCCAGCAGCTTAGGGACAGATAATTCACCCCTCCACTTT
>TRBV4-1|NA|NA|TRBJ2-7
CASSQAGDLSSEQYF
TGCGCCAGCAGCCAAGCCGGGGACTTATCCTCCGAGCAGTACTTC
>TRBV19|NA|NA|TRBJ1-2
CASIARTRHRSNYGYTF
TGTGCCAGTATTGCGAGGACAAGACACAGATCTAACTATGGCTACACCTTC
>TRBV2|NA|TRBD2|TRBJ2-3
CASSVLAGVSDTQYF
TGTGCCAGCAGTGTGCTAGCGGGAGTTTCAGATACGCAGTATTTT
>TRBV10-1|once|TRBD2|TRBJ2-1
CASSESKGLGNNEQFF
TGCGCCAGCAGTGAGTCGAAGGGACTAGGGAACAATGAGCAGTTCTTC
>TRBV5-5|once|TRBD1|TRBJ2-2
CASSGGQGRGTGELFF
TGTGCCAGCAGCGGCGGACAGGGCCGGGGCACCGGGGAGCTGTTTTTT
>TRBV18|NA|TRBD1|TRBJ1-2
CASSPGGNYGYTF
TGTGCCAGCTCCCCAGGGGGGAACTATGGCTACACCTTC
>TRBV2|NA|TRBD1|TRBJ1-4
CASRQQGISEKLFF
TGTGCCAGCAGACAACAGGGGATCAGTGAAAAACTGTTTTTT
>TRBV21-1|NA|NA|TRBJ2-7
CASTGTSGRSIRYEQYF
TGTGCCAGCACCGGGACTAGCGGGAGGAGTATCAGGTACGAGCAGTACTTC
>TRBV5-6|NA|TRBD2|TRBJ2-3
CASSRRPGTSSKFGDTQYF
TGTGCCAGCAGCCGACGTCCCGGGACTAGTTCTAAGTTTGGGGATACGCAGTATTTT
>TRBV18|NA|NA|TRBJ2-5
CASSPRRQQETQYF
TGTGCCAGCTCACCTCGCAGGCAACAAGAGACCCAGTACTTC
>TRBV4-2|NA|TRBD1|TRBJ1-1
CASSLPGGSTEAFF
TGTGCCAGCAGCCTGCCAGGGGGCAGCACTGAAGCTTTCTTT
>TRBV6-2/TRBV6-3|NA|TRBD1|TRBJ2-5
CASSSLTGQETQYF
TGTGCCAGCAGTTCCTTGACAGGGCAAGAGACCCAGTACTTC
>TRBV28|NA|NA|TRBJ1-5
CASSPPGQPQHF
TGTGCCAGCAGTCCGCCCGGTCAGCCCCAGCATTTT
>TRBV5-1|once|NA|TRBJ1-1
CASSWIPGLENTEAFF
TGCGCCAGCAGCTGGATACCGGGACTCGAGAACACTGAAGCTTTCTTT
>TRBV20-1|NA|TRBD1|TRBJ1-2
CSASDRGSGYGYTF
TGCAGTGCTAGTGACAGGGGGAGCGGGTATGGCTACACCTTC
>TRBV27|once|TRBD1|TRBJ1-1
CASRPRDRQNTEAFF
TGTGCCAGCAGGCCCCGGGACAGGCAGAACACTGAAGCTTTCTTT
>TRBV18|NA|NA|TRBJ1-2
CASSPESYGYTF
TGTGCCAGCTCACCCGAGAGCTATGGCTACACCTTC
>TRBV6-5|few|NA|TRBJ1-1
CASLRGYLGNTEAFF
TGTGCCAGCCTTAGAGGTTATTTGGGGAACACTGAAGCTTTCTTT
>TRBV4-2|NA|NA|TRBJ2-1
CASSQDGRGPLYNEQFF
TGTGCCAGCAGCCAAGATGGAAGGGGCCCCCTCTACAATGAGCAGTTCTTC
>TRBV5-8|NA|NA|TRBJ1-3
CASSFIASSGNTIYF
TGTGCCAGCAGCTTTATTGCGAGCTCTGGAAACACCATATATTTT
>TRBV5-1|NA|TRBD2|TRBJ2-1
CASMDRDYALRKQFF
TGCGCCAGCATGGACCGGGACTACGCACTCCGAAAGCAGTTCTTC
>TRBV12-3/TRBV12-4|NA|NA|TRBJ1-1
CASSVGSGGEAFF
TGTGCCAGCAGCGTGGGTTCCGGAGGTGAAGCTTTCTTT
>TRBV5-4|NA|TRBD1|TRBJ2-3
CASSSKRGTGADTQYF
TGTGCCAGCAGTTCTAAACGTGGGACAGGCGCAGATACGCAGTATTTT
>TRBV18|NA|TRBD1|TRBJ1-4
CASSPPGQSILMATNEKLFF
TGTGCCAGCTCACCTCCGGGACAGAGTATACTTATGGCAACTAATGAAAAACTGTTTTTT
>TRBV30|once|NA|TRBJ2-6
CAGTYELGTNVLTF
TGTGCCGGGACTTATGAACTAGGAACCAACGTCCTGACTTTC
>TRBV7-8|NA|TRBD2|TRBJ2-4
CASRLGTSAHKNIQYF
TGTGCCAGCAGATTGGGGACTAGCGCCCACAAAAACATTCAGTACTTC
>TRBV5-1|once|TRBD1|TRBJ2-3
CASSSTGTGYSDTQYF
TGCGCCAGCAGCTCCACCGGGACAGGGTATTCAGATACGCAGTATTTT
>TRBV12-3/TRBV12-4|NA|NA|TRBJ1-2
CALVWGDYGYTF
TGTGCCCTTGTATGGGGGGACTATGGCTACACCTTC
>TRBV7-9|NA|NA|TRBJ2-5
CASNFLRGSVETQYF
TGTGCCAGCAACTTCCTCAGGGGTAGCGTGGAGACCCAGTACTTC
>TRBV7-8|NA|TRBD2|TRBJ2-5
CASSPNLSGRETQYF
TGTGCCAGCAGCCCAAATCTAAGCGGGAGGGAGACCCAGTACTTC
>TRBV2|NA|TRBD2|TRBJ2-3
CASNQRGGDTQYF
TGTGCCAGCAATCAGCGGGGGGGAGATACGCAGTATTTT
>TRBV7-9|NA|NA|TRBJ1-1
CASSPRTGAFF
TGTGCCAGCAGCCCACGTACGGGGGCTTTCTTT
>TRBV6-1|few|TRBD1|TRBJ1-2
CASSESAADGRPDRELYGYTF
TGTGCCAGCAGTGAAAGTGCTGCGGACGGCCGCCCCGACAGGGAGCTCTATGGCTACACCTTC
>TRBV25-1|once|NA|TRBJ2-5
CASSEAVQGRGTQYF
TGTGCCAGCAGTGAAGCAGTACAGGGGCGGGGGACCCAGTACTTC
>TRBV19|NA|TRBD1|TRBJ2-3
CASDRGPTDTQYF
TGTGCCAGCGACAGGGGGCCCACAGATACGCAGTATTTT
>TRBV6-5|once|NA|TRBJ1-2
CASSRTTGNYGYTF
TGTGCCAGCAGTCGTACAACAGGCAACTATGGCTACACCTTC
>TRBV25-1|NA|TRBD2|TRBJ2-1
CASSESGTSVNNEQFF
TGTGCCAGCAGTGAATCAGGGACTAGCGTAAACAATGAGCAGTTCTTC